This T cell receptor (beta chain) was sequenced during a study of early T cells in non-severe SARS-CoV-2 infection (dated by TCRdb to the early 2020s). Study-wide context: Bulk RNA from unsorted whole blood was used for TCR sequencing, so alpha and beta chains could not be paired. The full study reports these points: Matching against VDJdb was skewed toward anti-spike CD8 responses, likely underestimated virus-specific expansions, and missed private and CD4 specificities.

The trim is 4 bases for V and 2 bases for J, with a gap of 4 bases between the germline ends. Reading from cysteine to phenylalanine, the CDR3 counts 12 amino acids. Just CDR3 DNA is preserved here, 36 bases in frame from base 1. This clonotype was found many times. Its antigen is currently not known. No base quality information exists; no much larger clone differs at one position. Library preparation was by 5' RACE. The reads were generated on a NextSeq 500. The TCR library protocol attached unique molecular identifiers to individual cDNA molecules to correct for sequencing error and PCR bias. Sequencing covered both TCR alpha and beta chains, and within each sample the abundances of alpha and beta sequences were tightly co-correlated. As for how the authors treated the data: Decombinator V4 was used to annotate TCR sequences for V gene, J gene and CDR3. Expanded TCRs were defined as changing significantly between any two time points under a Poisson model with p below 0.0001. Abundances of TCRs were expressed as counts per million after normalisation to the total number of TCRs sequenced in each sample. MAIT TCRs were defined by TRAV1-2 paired with TRAJ12, TRAJ20 or TRAJ33, and iNKT TCRs by TRAV10 paired with TRAJ18. VDJdb, accessed 1 November 2021, was searched for CMV, EBV and SARS-CoV-2 annotated TCRs, excluding TCRs annotated for multiple antigens. Starting from the raw public reads, TCRdb applied fastp trimming at Q25, assembled clones with MiXCR and retained in-frame beta chains. When rows share a CDR3 protein, they turn into one entry using the most common DNA and genes. V and J calls and clone size were set by TCRdb, not the authors. In this sample the table shows around 37,000 distinct CDR3 sequences, about 8.2% of which occur a single time. 13% of the sample belongs to the ten largest clones.

A case-control design nested within a healthcare worker cohort in London, UK, was used, with weekly nasopharyngeal swab PCR tests and blood sampling performed. Healthcare workers were recruited between 23 and 31 March 2020, during the week of the UK lockdown, and were followed weekly for up to roughly 16 weeks. Sequenced sample: whole blood. The chain joins TRBV12-3 or TRBV12-4 to TRBJ2-3; confidence is insufficient to name the D gene. The source is an adult who was a healthcare worker with PCR-confirmed SARS-CoV-2 infection or an uninfected control (not recorded which). CDR3 loop: CASSSNTDTQYF. The sequence in DNA is TGTGCCAGCAGTTCCAACACAGATACGCAGTATTTT.